Listed here is a single TCR beta chain. Assay: immunoSEQ multiplex PCR; the TCRdb copy retains only in-frame clones and omits some. The sample lists fewer than 350,000 clones; around 93% were seen once. This entry comes from a study of blood T cell repertoires in COVID-19. Study at large: Samples came from the United States, Italy and Spain, spanning acute and convalescent COVID-19. Nucleic acid was either cDNA or gDNA, and it came from T cells, B-cell-depleted T cells, or PBMCs.

The age range of participants was 18 to 89 years, with residence in approximately 25 US areas. All exposed participants met a person with COVID-19 within 2 weeks before entering the study. The TCR was taken from a man between 35 and 55 years old who had been exposed to COVID-19. Sequencing input: PBMCs or T cells enriched from blood (not recorded which).

The CDR3, as DNA: TGCGCCAGCAGTAGGGCCGGGACAGATAATTCACCCCTCCACTTT. Protein product: CASSRAGTDNSPLHF. J is TRBJ1-6 and V is TRBV4-1, with TRBD1 matching over 7 bases. The junction had 7 bases not matched to a gene; V was cut back by 6 bases and J by 5 bases. In germline, CDR1 is MGHRA, CDR2 YSYEKL. CDR3 length: 15 residues.